The present T cell receptor beta chain was sequenced within a study of shared clonotypes between healthy human individuals. About the study: The study enrolled a couple of women and a few men aged 18 to 49.

Study-wide results and caveats: Sorted-subset sequencing was shown by rarefaction to be incomplete despite large depth.

As to this clone: The target antigen is unknown.

Assay used: immunoSEQ multiplex PCR; TCRdb lists only in-frame clones, some missing. The sample lists 2.5 million or so clones, around 94% seen once, with about 0.13% in the top ten. Looked up from germline, CDR1 is SGDLS and CDR2 is YYNGEE. V lost 0 bases, J lost 1 base, and 5 bases stayed unmatched. The CDR3 loop spans 16 amino acids. The chain is built from TRBV9 and TRBJ2-3; the match to TRBD2 covers 7 bases. This TCR was sampled from a man aged 18 to 30 in good health. Material for sequencing was naive CD4+ T cells sorted from blood. Subset here: CD45RA+ positively selected. The CDR3 is CASSVVAGGGTDTQYF. DNA of the CDR3: TGTGCCAGCAGCGTAGTAGCTGGGGGGGGCACAGATACGCAGTATTTT.